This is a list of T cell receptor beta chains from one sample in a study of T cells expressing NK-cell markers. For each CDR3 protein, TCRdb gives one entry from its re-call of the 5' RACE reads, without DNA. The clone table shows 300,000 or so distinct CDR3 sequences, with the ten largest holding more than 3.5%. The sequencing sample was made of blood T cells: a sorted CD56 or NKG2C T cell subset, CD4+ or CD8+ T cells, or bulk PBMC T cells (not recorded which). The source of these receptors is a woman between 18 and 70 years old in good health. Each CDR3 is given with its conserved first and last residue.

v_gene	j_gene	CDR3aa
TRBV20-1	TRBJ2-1	CSARVGSGGVSYNEQFF
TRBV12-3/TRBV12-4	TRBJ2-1	CASSLTMKVDNEQFF
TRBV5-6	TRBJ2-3	CASSSDGTGADTQYF
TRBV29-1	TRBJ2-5	CSVDGTGGTETQYF
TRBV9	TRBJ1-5	CASSKGVDQPQHF
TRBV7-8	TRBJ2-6	CASSPGAGANVLTF
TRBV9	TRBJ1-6	CASSVEPPDRGSPLHF
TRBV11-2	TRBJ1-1	CASSLRRNTEAFF
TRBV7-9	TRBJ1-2	CASSLAAGSHGYTF
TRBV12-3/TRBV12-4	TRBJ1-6	CASSLNAGSYNSPLHF
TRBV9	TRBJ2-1	CASSVVGTRHNEQFF
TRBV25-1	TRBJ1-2	CASSVGGWYGYTF
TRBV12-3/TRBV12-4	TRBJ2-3	CASSLGAATDTQYF
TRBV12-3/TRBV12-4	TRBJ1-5	CASSLGQGANQPQHF
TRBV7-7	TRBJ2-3	CASSKLLAGVDTQYF
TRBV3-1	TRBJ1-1	CASSQANRAKLHTEAFF
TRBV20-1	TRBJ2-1	CSAPRLAGGYNEQFF